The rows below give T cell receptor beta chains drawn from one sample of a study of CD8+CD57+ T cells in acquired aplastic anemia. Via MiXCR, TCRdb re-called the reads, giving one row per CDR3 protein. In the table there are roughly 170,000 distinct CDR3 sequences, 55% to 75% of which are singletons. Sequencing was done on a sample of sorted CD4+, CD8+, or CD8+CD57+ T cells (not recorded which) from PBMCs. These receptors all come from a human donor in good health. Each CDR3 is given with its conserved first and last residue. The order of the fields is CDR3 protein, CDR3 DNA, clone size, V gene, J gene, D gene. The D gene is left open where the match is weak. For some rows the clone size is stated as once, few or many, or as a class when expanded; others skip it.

CASSDLGVRGQETQYF	TGTGCCAGCAGTGATCTTGGTGTCAGGGGGCAAGAGACCCAGTACTTC	few	TRBV25-1	TRBJ2-5	TRBD1
CSAAQGESNYGYTF	TGCAGTGCGGCGCAGGGCGAGTCTAACTATGGCTACACCTTC	once	TRBV20-1	TRBJ1-2	.
CAALNGRGRSYEQYF	TGTGCCGCCCTTAATGGCAGGGGAAGATCCTACGAGCAGTACTTC	.	TRBV10-3	TRBJ2-7	.
CATSGVEYEQYF	TGTGCCACCAGCGGGGTGGAGTACGAGCAGTACTTC	.	TRBV15	TRBJ2-7	.
CASSLKGQTQYF	TGTGCCAGCAGCTTAAAGGGGCAGACCCAGTACTTC	few	TRBV7-6	TRBJ2-5	.
CASSPLGQGQTGELFF	TGTGCCAGCAGCCCCCTCGGGCAGGGACAAACCGGGGAGCTGTTTTTT	.	TRBV7-2	TRBJ2-2	.
CASREGGNEQFF	TGTGCCAGCAGGGAGGGGGGCAATGAGCAGTTCTTC	few	TRBV28	TRBJ2-1	.
CASSLGGGLAGNTIYF	TGTGCCAGCAGCTTGGGGGGGGGGCTTGCTGGAAACACCATATATTTT	.	TRBV5-4	TRBJ1-3	.
CASSPGGQTYTF	TGTGCCAGCAGCCCAGGCGGACAGACCTACACCTTC	once	TRBV7-8	TRBJ1-2	.
CSASRGFSYNEQFF	TGCAGTGCTAGTAGGGGCTTCTCCTACAATGAGCAGTTCTTC	.	TRBV20-1	TRBJ2-1	.
CASSLVGSSLNYNEQFF	TGTGCCAGCAGCTTAGTAGGTTCCAGCCTTAATTACAATGAGCAGTTCTTC	.	TRBV7-9	TRBJ2-1	.
CASSLNRGPSEQYF	TGTGCCAGCAGCTTAAATAGGGGACCCTCCGAGCAGTACTTC	many	TRBV13	TRBJ2-7	.
CASSGAREQFF	TGTGCCAGCAGTGGGGCCAGGGAGCAGTTCTTC	.	TRBV25-1	TRBJ2-1	.
CASTQGGEQYF	TGTGCCAGCACCCAGGGGGGCGAGCAGTACTTC	.	TRBV7-8	TRBJ2-7	.
CASSDLTRGELFF	TGTGCCAGCAGTGATCTTACTAGAGGGGAGCTGTTTTTT	.	TRBV2	TRBJ2-2	.
CASSTGFTEAFF	TGTGCCAGTAGTACAGGTTTCACTGAAGCTTTCTTT	.	TRBV19	TRBJ1-1	.